These 14 T cell receptor beta chains came from one sample sequenced in a study of response to subunit inactivated influenza vaccine. TCRdb ran MiXCR on the RT-PCR reads and lists one entry per CDR3 protein. The sample lists about 620,000 distinct CDR3 sequences; about 10% were seen once. Sample: PBMCs from blood, taken on the day of vaccination. The receptor source for this set is a middle-aged man who received an inactivated influenza vaccine.

At least ten counts were recorded for this clonotype. The rearrangement uses TRBV6-1 and TRBJ2-1, with TRBD2 matching over 7 bases. CDR3 size: 15 residues. V lost 7 bases and J lost 7; bases outside the gene matches: 13. Germline CDR1 MNHNS, CDR2 SASEGT. CDR3 DNA sequence: TGTGCCAGCAACCTGGCTAGCGGCTTTGGGAATGAGCAGTTCTTC. Translation: CASNLASGFGNEQFF.

The V call is TRBV6-5, the J call TRBJ1-1, with D tentatively TRBD1 (5 bases). The CDR3 sequence is 14 residues long. Trimming stripped 4 bases from V and 7 bases from J, with 16 bases between. In germline, CDR1 is MNHEY, CDR2 SVGAGI. The CDR3 DNA reads as TGTGCCAGCAGTTCCCTCGGCAGGGAGAGTGAAGCTTTCTTT. The encoded protein is CASSSLGRESEAFF.

The rearrangement joins TRBV20-1 to TRBJ2-1, with TRBD2 identical over 9 bases. This CDR3 has 14 residues. Unmatched junction bases numbered 8, after V lost 5 bases and J lost 6 bases. The germline V gene has CDR1 DFQATT and CDR2 SNEGSKA (reference sequence). In DNA, the CDR3 is TGCAGTGCTTCCGTGGGCGGGAGGGCCAATGAGCAGTTCTTC. Amino acid sequence: CSASVGGRANEQFF.

The V gene is TRBV7-2, the J gene TRBJ1-4; D gene unclear. V lost 4 bases to trimming and J lost 8 bases, with 17 bases between them. CDR1 is SGHTA, CDR2 FQGNSA, per germline. This CDR3 is 15 amino acids long. The CDR3 here is CASSSRAHGQEKLFF. The CDR3 DNA follows: TGTGCCAGCAGCTCCCGGGCACACGGTCAGGAAAAACTGTTTTTT.

The chain couples TRBV2 to TRBJ2-7; 12 nucleotides align to TRBD2. CDR1 SNHLY and CDR2 FYNNEI come from the germline V gene. The CDR3 is made up of 16 amino acids. The trim removed 0 bases at V and 6 bases at J, leaving 6 bases unmatched. The CDR3 DNA reads TGTGCCAGCAGTGAAGCTGTCCTAGCGGGGGGGTCCGAGCAGTACTTC. Residues: CASSEAVLAGGSEQYF.

This clonotype was observed a handful of times. V and J are TRBV7-8 and TRBJ2-7; D is undetermined. CDR1 is SGHVS, CDR2 FQNEAQ, per germline. V lost 2 bases and J lost 3, with 11 bases in between. The CDR3 consists of 14 residues. In DNA form, the CDR3 reads TGTGCCAGCAGCTTATCTCTTCGGAACTACGAGCAGTACTTC. Its translation: CASSLSLRNYEQYF.

In its sample, this clonotype was seen a few times. The V gene is TRBV30, the J gene TRBJ1-2, with D maybe TRBD1 (6 bases). The CDR3 is 15 residues long. Between the trimmed V and J ends, which lost 0 bases and 4 bases, there was a span of 15 bases. Looked up from germline, CDR1 is GTSNPN and CDR2 is SVGIG (reference sequence). The chain's CDR3 is CAWSVRTGNIYGYTF. In nucleotides, the CDR3 is TGTGCCTGGAGTGTACGTACAGGGAATATCTATGGCTACACCTTC.

In its sample, this clonotype was seen many times. The chain employs TRBV12-3 or TRBV12-4 and TRBJ1-6; maybe TRBD1 (5 bases). Trimming removed 5 bases from V and 0 bases from J, with 11 bases in between. This CDR3 has 16 amino acids. CDR3 amino acids: CASSAGRGSYNSPLHF. The CDR3 DNA sequence: TGTGCCAGCAGTGCGGGACGGGGCTCCTATAATTCACCCCTCCACTTT.

This clonotype was counted only a few times. The chain carries TRBV5-1 and TRBJ1-4; no firm D call. The V end was cut by 0 bases, the J end by 0 bases, with 12 bases between. The CDR3 totals 17 residues. Germline CDR1 reads SGHRS; CDR2 reads YFSETQ. The chain's CDR3 is CASSLEVSTATNEKLFF. As DNA, the CDR3 is TGCGCCAGCAGCTTGGAAGTCAGTACTGCAACTAATGAAAAACTGTTTTTT.

The genes are TRBV7-2 and TRBJ1-6; the D gene is possibly TRBD1 (6 bases). Germline CDR1 and CDR2: SGHTA and FQGNSA. The V end lost 0 bases, the J end lost 7 bases, and 16 bases lay between the germline ends. The CDR3 has 17 amino acids. CDR3 bases: TGTGCCAGCAGCTTAGCGTTGCGGGGGGCGAGCAATTCACCCCTCCACTTT. This sequence encodes CASSLALRGASNSPLHF.

Points on this clonotype: The junction and the germline gene differ at one end; a read error may be behind it. The CDR3 DNA follows: TGTGCCAGCAGTTTACGAGGGGACACGGAGACCAAGTACTTC. Amino acids: CASSLRGDTETKYF. V is TRBV28 and J is TRBJ2-5, with a possible D match to TRBD1 (6 bases). Germline assignment: CDR1 MDHEN and CDR2 SYDVKM. CDR3 length equals 14 residues.

This clonotype was recorded at least ten times. The J gene is TRBJ1-3, the V gene TRBV2; no clear D gene. Per germline, CDR1 SNHLY and CDR2 FYNNEI. This CDR3 is 14 amino acids long. Trimming stripped 3 bases from V and 0 bases from J, with 6 bases between. The CDR3 DNA follows: TGTGCCAGCAGTGACCGTGTCTCTGGAAACACCATATATTTT. This encodes CASSDRVSGNTIYF.

The V gene is TRBV7-3, the J gene TRBJ2-5; the D gene could be TRBD1 or TRBD2 (5 bases each). The CDR3 runs to 13 residues. Trimming took 5 bases from V and 4 from J, leaving 11 bases between them. Germline V gene data show CDR1 as SGHTA and CDR2 as FQGTGA. The chain's CDR3 is CASSMGVLETQYF. The CDR3 bases are TGTGCCAGCAGCATGGGGGTTTTAGAGACCCAGTACTTC.

This chain uses TRBV6-5 with TRBJ1-4; weak D call: TRBD1 (6 bases). The CDR3 has 17 amino acids. Germline lookup yields CDR1 MNHEY and CDR2 SVGAGI. V was trimmed by 0 bases and J by 3 bases, leaving 14 bases between them. CDR3 in amino acids: CASSYSIQGSANEKLFF. CDR3 bases: TGTGCCAGCAGTTACTCGATTCAGGGGTCGGCTAATGAAAAACTGTTTTTT.